One and the same sample provided the 20 T cell receptor beta chains below, sequenced in a study of response to subunit inactivated influenza vaccine. In TCRdb, the RT-PCR reads were re-called with MiXCR into one record per CDR3 protein. The sample lists more than 400,000 distinct CDR3 sequences, 6.5% to 8% occurring once. This sample comprised PBMCs from blood, obtained less than 25 months after vaccination. These receptors were taken from a man aged 50-75 years who received an inactivated influenza vaccine.

The chain employs TRBV7-2 and TRBJ2-4; D is undetermined. This CDR3 region has 12 residues. The V and J ends lost 6 bases and 13 bases respectively, with 16 bases between them. In germline, CDR1 is SGHTA, CDR2 FQGNSA. The CDR3 coding sequence is TGTGCCAGCAGTTTTGCCGGACGGCGACAGTACTTC. Translation gives CASSFAGRRQYF.

The V gene is TRBV24-1, the J gene TRBJ1-4; 7 nucleotides align to TRBD1. The J segment lost 11 bases and the V segment lost 4 bases, leaving 12 bases of the junction unmatched. The CDR3 is made up of 15 amino acids. Germline CDR1 and CDR2: KGHDR and SFDVKD. CDR3 sequence: CATSDPRQGDAKLFF. The CDR3 bases are TGTGCCACCAGTGACCCGAGACAGGGAGATGCCAAACTGTTTTTT.

The rearrangement joins TRBV20-1 to TRBJ2-7; D tentatively reads TRBD1 or TRBD2 (5 bases each). CDR1 DFQATT and CDR2 SNEGSKA come from the germline V gene (reference sequence). The CDR3 runs 16 residues. Trimming removed 0 bases from V and 4 bases from J, with 19 bases in between. The CDR3 bases are TGCAGTGCTAGAGATTTTGGGGGTAGCATCGCGTACGAGCAGTACTTC. It codes for CSARDFGGSIAYEQYF.

This clonotype was seen many times. The chain combines TRBV27 with TRBJ1-2; D uncertain. V gave up 2 bases and J gave up 4 bases, with 17 bases separating them. The CDR3 has 16 amino acids. Germline V gene data show CDR1 as MNHEY and CDR2 as SMNVEV (reference sequence). CDR3: CASSLDAGTVPYGYTF. The CDR3 DNA sequence: TGTGCCAGCAGTTTAGATGCGGGCACGGTGCCCTATGGCTACACCTTC.

This clonotype was detected ten times or more. V and J are TRBV4-3 and TRBJ2-5; 10 bases agree with TRBD2. The junction had 1 base not matched to a gene; V was cut back by 0 bases and J by 3 bases. CDR1 LGHNA and CDR2 YSLEER come from the germline V gene. The CDR3 sequence is 15 residues long. The CDR3 reads CASSQDTSGKETQYF. The CDR3 bases are TGCGCCAGCAGCCAAGATACTAGCGGGAAAGAGACCCAGTACTTC.

In its sample, this clonotype was seen many times. The V gene is TRBV5-1, the J gene TRBJ2-1, with 11 bases matching TRBD1. Germline values: CDR1 SGHRS, CDR2 YFSETQ. J gave up 4 bases and V 4 bases, and 4 bases lay outside the gene matches. The CDR3 extends over 15 amino acids. CDR3 loop: CASSTGQGAYNEQFF. The CDR3 nucleotides are TGCGCCAGCAGCACCGGACAGGGGGCTTACAATGAGCAGTTCTTC.

The chain has TRBV11-2 and TRBJ2-7; tentatively, D is TRBD2 (5 bases). Trimming shortened V by 2 bases and J by 0 bases, and 8 bases separated the two germline ends. Germline CDR1 and CDR2: SGHAT and FQNNGV. CDR3 length equals 14 residues. The CDR3 loop reads CASSLFGVSYEQYF. The CDR3 region has the DNA TGTGCCAGCAGCTTATTCGGGGTCTCCTACGAGCAGTACTTC.

This clonotype was observed a few times. This chain uses TRBV9 with TRBJ1-1, with 9 positions matching TRBD1. Germline V gene sequence: CDR1 SGDLS, CDR2 YYNGEE. V gave up 6 bases and J gave up 4 bases; unmatched junction bases: 13. CDR3 length equals 16 residues. The CDR3 sequence: CASTRGKRTGVTEAFF. The CDR3 nucleotides read TGTGCCAGCACGAGGGGAAAACGGACAGGGGTCACTGAAGCTTTCTTT.

CDR3 in DNA: TGTGCCAGCAGCCGGGACGGTTACGAGCAGTACTTC. Translation gives CASSRDGYEQYF. This chain uses TRBV7-9 with TRBJ2-7; D tentatively fits TRBD1 or TRBD2 (5 bases each). The CDR3 extends over 12 amino acids. Germline loops: CDR1 SEHNR, CDR2 FQNEAQ (reference sequence). Trimming removed 5 bases at V and 4 bases at J, with 9 bases between.

This clonotype was seen a handful of times. The rearrangement joins TRBV10-3 to TRBJ2-3; D ambiguous. CDR3 length: 15 amino acids. V was cut by 2 bases and J by 1 base, with 10 bases left in between. The germline CDR1 and CDR2 sequences are ENHRY and SYGVKD. The DNA of the CDR3 is TGTGCCATCAGTGAGAGGGTAGCCGGCACAGATACGCAGTATTTT. Protein sequence: CAISERVAGTDTQYF.

A few counts support this clonotype. The rearrangement uses TRBV18 and TRBJ1-1; D is unclear. Looked up from germline, CDR1 is KGHSH and CDR2 is LQKENI. The ends were cut back, 4 bases at V and 4 bases at J, with 10 bases in the middle. The CDR3 runs to 13 residues. CDR3 nucleotides: TGTGCCAGCTCACGAGAGAAGGGCACTGAAGCTTTCTTT. Protein: CASSREKGTEAFF.

The chain combines TRBV12-3 or TRBV12-4 with TRBJ2-5; the match to TRBD1 covers 7 bases. The CDR3 totals 14 residues. The V and J ends lost 7 bases and 1 base, in that order; junction bases with no gene match: 6. The CDR3 DNA sequence: TGTGCCAGCATTAGACAGGGATCCCAAGAGACCCAGTACTTC. Amino acid sequence: CASIRQGSQETQYF.

The rearrangement joins TRBV5-6 to TRBJ1-5, with a tentative D call TRBD1 (6 bases). Trimming cost V 5 bases and J 1 base, with 10 bases left between them. CDR1 is SGHDT and CDR2 is YYEEEE in the germline V gene. CDR3 length: 14 amino acids. The CDR3 DNA follows: TGTGCCAGCAGTTACGGGACAAGCAATCAGCCCCAGCATTTT. It specifies CASSYGTSNQPQHF. Combining the CDR3 with reference TRBV5-6 and TRBJ1-5 gives the whole variable domain DAGVTQSPTHLIKTRGQQVTLRCSPKSGHDTVSWYQQALGQGPQFIFQYYEEEERQRGNFPDRFSGHQFPNYSSELNVNALLLGDSALYLCASSYGTSNQPQHFGDGTRLSIL.

This clonotype was counted many times. The chain joins TRBV6-1 to TRBJ1-5, with no clear D. Germline values: CDR1 MNHNS, CDR2 SASEGT. The V end was cut by 4 bases, the J end by 7 bases, with 8 bases between. The CDR3 is 12 amino acids. The CDR3 reads CASSGARQPQHF. CDR3 DNA sequence: TGTGCCAGCAGTGGGGCTCGACAGCCCCAGCATTTT.

In this sample, this clonotype turned up a few times. A much larger clone is a single base away; this may be a read error. The chain carries TRBV7-2 and TRBJ2-5, with 9 bases matching TRBD2. The CDR3 covers 14 residues. CDR1 and CDR2 from the germline V gene are SGHTA and FQGNSA. The CDR3 region is CVSSLAGALETQYF. Written as DNA, the CDR3 is TGTGTCAGCAGCTTAGCGGGGGCTCTTGAGACCCAGTACTTC. The variable domain in full, completed from reference TRBV7-2 and TRBJ2-5, reads GAGVSQSPSNKVTEKGKDVELRCDPISGHTALYWYRQSLGQGLEFLIYFQGNSAPDKSGLPSDRFSAERTGGSVSTLTIQRTQQEDSAVYLCVSSLAGALETQYFGPGTRLLVL.

The sample holds many counts of this clonotype. The chain is built from TRBV7-2 and TRBJ1-1; no clear D gene. Trimming stripped 3 bases from V and 5 bases from J, with 10 bases between. Looked up from germline, CDR1 is SGHTA and CDR2 is FQGNSA. The CDR3 length is 13 residues. CDR3 loop: CASSLARGTEAFF. CDR3 nucleotide sequence: TGTGCCAGCAGCTTGGCTAGAGGGACTGAAGCTTTCTTT. The whole variable domain, remainder taken from reference TRBV7-2 and TRBJ1-1, is GAGVSQSPSNKVTEKGKDVELRCDPISGHTALYWYRQSLGQGLEFLIYFQGNSAPDKSGLPSDRFSAERTGGSVSTLTIQRTQQEDSAVYLCASSLARGTEAFFGQGTRLTVV.

This clonotype was observed a handful of times. This CDR3 reads CASSYGGPGTGELFF. In DNA, the CDR3 is TGTGCCAGCAGTTACGGGGGGCCCGGCACCGGGGAGCTGTTTTTT. The rearrangement joins TRBV12-3 or TRBV12-4 to TRBJ2-2, with D possibly TRBD2 on 7 matching bases. The CDR3 extends over 15 amino acids. The V and J ends lost 4 bases and 4 bases respectively, with 13 bases between them.

This clonotype was detected only a few times. J is TRBJ2-5 and V is TRBV23-1; TRBD2 agrees at 9 bases. TRBV23-1 is labeled an ORF, and its function is uncertain. J gave up 5 bases and V 0 bases, and 16 bases lay outside the gene matches. The CDR3 runs 19 residues. Here the CDR3 DNA reads TGCGCCAGCAGTCAATCTCGGGCTAGCGGGGCGAGCTGGGGGGAGACCCAGTACTTC. Translating gives CASSQSRASGASWGETQYF.

This clonotype was seen more than once but under ten times. The chain links TRBV11-2 to TRBJ2-7, with TRBD2 as a possible D gene (5 bases). Germline CDR1 is SGHAT and CDR2 is FQNNGV. CDR3 length equals 15 residues. The germline V and J ends were trimmed by 3 bases and 2 bases, with 14 bases remaining between them. The CDR3 bases are TGTGCCAGCAGCTTTGGCGGGTCAACACCCTACGAGCAGTACTTC. This encodes CASSFGGSTPYEQYF.

This clonotype occurred a few times. The chain has TRBV5-1 and TRBJ2-1, with TRBD2 identical over 8 bases. Germline V lookup: CDR1 SGHRS, CDR2 YFSETQ. J gave up 6 bases and V 4 bases, and 15 bases lay outside the gene matches. The CDR3 contains 17 residues. CDR3 loop: CASSPRGSGSEGNEQFF. DNA for the CDR3: TGCGCCAGCAGCCCCCGGGGGAGCGGGAGTGAAGGCAATGAGCAGTTCTTC.